Listed here are 30 T cell receptor beta chains from one sample, sequenced in a study of early T cells in non-severe SARS-CoV-2 infection. TCRdb reprocessed the 5' RACE reads with MiXCR, giving one entry per CDR3 protein. The table lists around 34,000 distinct CDR3 sequences, 3.5% to 5% of them singletons. Source material: whole blood. Receptors originate from an adult who was a healthcare worker with PCR-confirmed SARS-CoV-2 infection or an uninfected control (not recorded which).

The rearrangement links TRBV19 to TRBJ2-2, with D perhaps TRBD1 (6 bases). The length of the CDR3 is 14 residues. CDR1 and CDR2 from the germline V gene are LNHDA and SQIVND (reference sequence). The V and J ends lost 1 base and 6 bases respectively, with 9 bases between them. For the CDR3, the DNA is TGTGCCAGTAGTATAGCGACAGGATCCGGGGAGCTGTTTTTT. This codes for CASSIATGSGELFF.

This clonotype was detected only a few times. The chain recombines TRBV2 with TRBJ1-1; D gene unclear. The germline gives CDR1 SNHLY, CDR2 FYNNEI. V lost 1 base to trimming and J lost 11 bases, with 11 bases between them. This CDR3 is 12 amino acids long. CDR3 loop: CASSEGRSHAFF. The CDR3 region has the DNA TGTGCCAGCAGTGAAGGTCGATCTCATGCTTTCTTT.

This clonotype has only a few counts. The genes are TRBV29-1 and TRBJ2-3; 10 bases agree with TRBD2. Germline V gene data show CDR1 as SQVTM and CDR2 as ANQGSEA. CDR3 size: 16 residues. The V gene end was trimmed by 6 bases and the J gene end by 4 bases; junction bases not matched to a gene: 13. The CDR3 DNA sequence: TGCAGCGTACTCAGGGGCAGCGGGGGGGCGTCAGATACGCAGTATTTT. It translates to CSVLRGSGGASDTQYF.

This clonotype was counted many times. The gene calls are TRBV20-1 and TRBJ2-3; D remains ambiguous. The germline gives CDR1 DFQATT, CDR2 SNEGSKA (reference sequence). V was cut by 3 bases and J by 2 bases, with 12 bases left in between. The CDR3 has 14 residues. The CDR3 nucleotides read TGCAGTGCTAGCCCCTTAGCCGTCACAGATACGCAGTATTTT. This gives the protein CSASPLAVTDTQYF.

This clonotype has a count of ten or more. The gene calls are TRBV6-6 and TRBJ1-5; no firm D call. The CDR3 is 17 residues long. Germline CDR1 reads MNHNY; CDR2 reads SVGAGI (reference sequence). V was pared by 6 bases and J by 0 bases, with 18 bases between. The CDR3 DNA reads TGTGCCAGCAGGGAATACGGTAGTTGGTATAGCAATCAGCCCCAGCATTTT. It specifies CASREYGSWYSNQPQHF.

The sample holds a few counts of this clonotype. The chain joins TRBV19 to TRBJ1-4; TRBD1 might be the D (5 bases). Trimming cost V 1 base and J 4 bases, with 10 bases left between them. Germline V gives CDR1 LNHDA, CDR2 SQIVND (reference sequence). The CDR3 is made up of 15 amino acids. DNA of the CDR3: TGTGCCAGTAGTATAGCGGGGGTGAATAATGAAAAACTGTTTTTT. Translating gives CASSIAGVNNEKLFF. Complete variable domain (other parts from reference TRBV19 and TRBJ1-4): DGGITQSPKYLFRKEGQNVTLSCEQNLNHDAMYWYRQDPGQGLRLIYYSQIVNDFQKGDIAEGYSVSREKKESFPLTVTSAQKNPTAFYLCASSIAGVNNEKLFFGSGTQLSVL.

At least ten counts were recorded for this clonotype. The rearrangement uses TRBV12-3 or TRBV12-4 and TRBJ2-1, with D perhaps matching TRBD1 or TRBD2 (6 bases each). V was shortened by 4 bases and J by 9 bases, with 22 bases between the two germline ends. This CDR3 comprises 16 residues. CDR3 DNA sequence: TGTGCCAGCAGTTCCCATGACAGGCCGGGGGTCCTTGAGCAGTTCTTC. Its translation is CASSSHDRPGVLEQFF.

This clonotype was recorded at least ten times. V and J are TRBV7-8 and TRBJ1-2; D not resolved. CDR1 is SGHVS and CDR2 is FQNEAQ in the germline V gene. The CDR3 consists of 12 residues. The germline V and J ends were trimmed by 1 base and 7 bases, with 7 bases remaining between them. The CDR3 sequence: CASSLGRFGYTF. CDR3 DNA sequence: TGTGCCAGCAGCTTAGGAAGGTTTGGCTACACCTTC.

This clonotype is medium-sized by share. J is TRBJ2-2 and V is TRBV29-1; 8 bases fit TRBD1. The ends lost 7 bases at V and 0 bases at J; junction bases unmatched: 4. Looked up from germline, CDR1 is SQVTM and CDR2 is ANQGSEA. The CDR3 has 14 amino acids. The CDR3 DNA sequence: TGCAGCGCTCGGACAGGGCCGAACACCGGGGAGCTGTTTTTT. Protein sequence: CSARTGPNTGELFF.

This clonotype turned up a few times. The junction and the germline gene differ at one end; a read error may be behind it. The rearrangement uses TRBV18 and TRBJ2-5; D perhaps matches TRBD2 (6 bases). CDR3 length: 12 residues. CDR1 and CDR2 from the germline V gene are KGHSH and LQKENI. The CDR3 region has the DNA TGTGCCAGCTCACCGGACGAGGCTAGCGCCAACTTC. This translates into CASSPDEASANF.

This clonotype showed up many times. Germline is not matched at one junction end, which may reflect a read error. The CDR3 loop is CASSQEGDRVDF. The CDR3 DNA is TGCGCCAGCAGCCAAGAAGGGGACAGGGTTGATTTC. The chain recombines TRBV4-1 with TRBJ2-1; 9 nucleotides align to TRBD1. Germline lookup yields CDR1 MGHRA and CDR2 YSYEKL. The CDR3 spans 12 residues.

This clonotype was seen at least ten times. V and J are TRBV6-1 and TRBJ1-5; possibly TRBD1 for D (6 bases). The V end was cut by 7 bases, the J end by 0 bases, with 22 bases between. The CDR3 is 18 residues long. Per germline, CDR1 MNHNS and CDR2 SASEGT. CDR3 amino acids: CASNLSGQGRSSNQPQHF. CDR3 coding DNA: TGTGCCAGCAATCTCAGCGGGCAGGGGAGGAGTAGCAATCAGCCCCAGCATTTT.

This clonotype was counted only a few times. The chain recombines TRBV9 with TRBJ2-1; no clear D gene. This CDR3 is 14 amino acids long. V was trimmed by 0 bases and J by 12 bases, leaving 16 bases between them. Germline-derived CDR1 and CDR2 are SGDLS and YYNGEE. The CDR3 bases are TGTGCCAGCAGCGTAGGTCAGCCAACCTCGTGGCAGTTCTTC. As protein: CASSVGQPTSWQFF.

This clonotype was recorded many times. The genes are TRBV20-1 and TRBJ1-1; 8 bases are a match to TRBD1. Germline V gene lookup returns CDR1 DFQATT and CDR2 SNEGSKA (reference sequence). After removal of 0 bases from V and 7 bases from J, the junction contained 7 bases not matched to a gene. CDR3 length: 14 amino acids. CDR3 DNA sequence: TGCAGTGCTAGAGAAGGGGGACAGGCTCGTGAAGCTTTCTTT. Its protein is CSAREGGQAREAFF.

About this clonotype: A clone one base away is much larger, so this may be a read error. In DNA, the CDR3 is TGTGTCAGCAGCTTAAACGCGCAAGCCTTCAGCGTCTATGGCTACACCTTC. Its protein is CVSSLNAQAFSVYGYTF. The genes are TRBV7-2 and TRBJ1-2; D is ambiguous. The CDR3 spans 17 residues. CDR1 is SGHTA and CDR2 is FQGNSA in the germline V gene.

This clonotype has ten or more counts. The genes are TRBV4-2 and TRBJ2-2; no reliable D call. Germline V gene data show CDR1 as LGHNA and CDR2 as YNFKEQ. The germline V and J ends were trimmed by 0 bases and 2 bases, with 10 bases remaining between them. The CDR3 has 16 amino acids. The chain's CDR3 is CASSQEGGHNTGELFF. CDR3 bases: TGTGCCAGCAGCCAAGAAGGTGGGCACAACACCGGGGAGCTGTTTTTT.

There are many counts of this clonotype. The CDR3 sequence is CASSLGGEVYEQYF. The CDR3, as DNA: TGTGCCAGCAGCTTAGGGGGCGAAGTCTACGAGCAGTACTTC. The genes are TRBV13 and TRBJ2-7; D is unresolved. The ends were cut back, 0 bases at V and 3 bases at J, with 9 bases in the middle. This CDR3 contains 14 residues. Germline-derived CDR1 and CDR2 are PRHDT and FYEKMQ (reference sequence).

This clonotype was seen many times. This rearrangement joins TRBV12-3 or TRBV12-4 to TRBJ1-2, with 9 bases aligning to TRBD1. The CDR3 spans 13 residues. The V segment lost 6 bases and the J segment 6 bases; nucleotides outside the gene matches: 5. CDR3 DNA sequence: TGTGCCAGCAGCTCCTGGACAGGGGATGGCTACACCTTC. It specifies CASSSWTGDGYTF.

J is TRBJ2-5 and V is TRBV29-1; D ambiguous. The germline V gene encodes CDR1 SQVTM and CDR2 ANQGSEA. The ends were cut back, 4 bases at V and 5 bases at J, with 11 bases in the middle. The CDR3 has 12 residues. The CDR3 DNA reads as TGCAGCGTTGGAGAAGCCTCCGAGACCCAGTACTTC. Translation gives CSVGEASETQYF. Full variable domain (outside the CDR3, taken from reference TRBV29-1 and TRBJ2-5): SAVISQKPSRDICQRGTSLTIQCQVDSQVTMMFWYRQQPGQSLTLIATANQGSEATYESGFVIDKFPISRPNLTFSTLTVSNMSPEDSSIYLCSVGEASETQYFGPGTRLLVL.

This clonotype was observed many times. Compared with germline, one end of the junction differs, possibly owing to a read error. The J gene is TRBJ1-6, the V gene TRBV6-5, with a possible D match to TRBD1 (6 bases). The CDR3 consists of 14 residues. CDR1 and CDR2 from the germline V gene are MNHEY and SVGAGI. The CDR3 region has the DNA TGTGCCAGCACCCGGGGGGCACATAATTCACCCCTCCATTTT. It encodes CASTRGAHNSPLHF.

This clonotype showed up many times. The chain joins TRBV20-1 to TRBJ2-3, with D hard to call. The V gene's germline CDR1 is DFQATT and CDR2 SNEGSKA (reference sequence). The CDR3 length is 13 residues. V lost 4 bases and J 4 bases, leaving 12 bases between the germline ends. The CDR3 spells CSANRYRADTQYF. In nucleotides, the CDR3 is TGCAGTGCTAACCGTTACCGAGCAGATACGCAGTATTTT.

This clonotype was seen at least ten times. The CDR3 spells CASKTTSPTGELFF. CDR3 nucleotides: TGTGCCAGCAAGACAACTAGCCCCACGGGGGAGCTGTTTTTT. This chain connects TRBV12-3 or TRBV12-4 to TRBJ2-2; maybe TRBD2 (6 bases). The CDR3 is 14 residues long. The V gene lost 7 bases and the J gene lost 8 bases, with 17 bases spanning the gap.

This clonotype has at least ten counts. The chain is built from TRBV6-5 and TRBJ1-4, with D possibly being TRBD1 (5 bases). The germline V and J ends were trimmed by 4 bases and 0 bases, with 9 bases remaining between them. The V gene's germline CDR1 is MNHEY and CDR2 SVGAGI. This CDR3 comprises 15 residues. CDR3 protein: CASSSYRTTNEKLFF. In nucleotides, the CDR3 is TGTGCCAGCAGTTCTTACAGGACAACTAATGAAAAACTGTTTTTT.

This clonotype was seen ten or more times. The J gene is TRBJ1-2, the V gene TRBV7-8, with a possible D match to TRBD1 (6 bases). V shed 5 bases and J shed 4 bases, with 23 bases lying between them. The CDR3 spans 17 residues. Germline lookup yields CDR1 SGHVS and CDR2 FQNEAQ. This CDR3 reads CASSPGRTGPRGYGYTF. The CDR3 nucleotides read TGTGCCAGCAGCCCCGGCCGAACAGGGCCCCGGGGCTATGGCTACACCTTC.

This clonotype was observed at least ten times. The chain has TRBV5-6 and TRBJ2-5, with D possibly being TRBD2 (6 bases). The CDR3 is 12 residues long. Germline-derived CDR1 and CDR2 are SGHDT and YYEEEE. The V end lost 3 bases, the J end lost 5 bases, and 8 bases lay between the germline ends. The CDR3 region is CASSSGGETQYF. CDR3 nucleotide sequence: TGTGCCAGCAGCTCCGGGGGTGAGACCCAGTACTTC.

This clonotype was counted between two and nine times. DNA of the CDR3: TGTGCCAGCAGCCAAGATAGGGGGGGGCCTTCTGGAAACACCATATATTTT. Amino acids: CASSQDRGGPSGNTIYF. The chain is built from TRBV3-1 and TRBJ1-3; TRBD1 might be the D (6 bases). CDR1 is LGHDT, CDR2 YNNKEL, per germline (reference sequence). This CDR3 comprises 17 residues. Trimming stripped 0 bases from V and 1 base from J, with 13 bases between.

This clonotype showed up many times. The chain combines TRBV12-2 with TRBJ2-3; the table's D call, TRBD1, was not checked against the DNA. TRBV12-2 is a pseudogene segment. The CDR3 runs 14 residues. The CDR3, as DNA: TGTGCAAGTCGCTTAAACAGGCTCCCAGATACGCAGTATTTT. Amino acids: CASRLNRLPDTQYF.

This clonotype showed up many times. J is TRBJ1-1 and V is TRBV4-1; D gene uncertain. There are 15 residues in the CDR3. Germline-derived CDR1 and CDR2 are MGHRA and YSYEKL. Trimming took 0 bases from V and 4 from J, leaving 12 bases between them. The CDR3 is CASSQDSAGGTEAFF. As DNA, the CDR3 is TGCGCCAGCAGCCAAGATTCAGCAGGAGGCACTGAAGCTTTCTTT.

In this sample, this clonotype turned up many times. The chain is built from TRBV7-2 and TRBJ2-3; D is undetermined. Germline V gene data show CDR1 as SGHTA and CDR2 as FQGNSA. V was pared by 1 base and J by 2 bases, with 16 bases between. The CDR3 extends over 17 amino acids. The CDR3: CASSLGKGILSTDTQYF. CDR3 sequence (DNA): TGTGCCAGCAGCTTAGGGAAGGGCATCCTTTCCACAGATACGCAGTATTTT. Filled out from reference TRBV7-2 and TRBJ2-3, the complete variable domain reads GAGVSQSPSNKVTEKGKDVELRCDPISGHTALYWYRQSLGQGLEFLIYFQGNSAPDKSGLPSDRFSAERTGGSVSTLTIQRTQQEDSAVYLCASSLGKGILSTDTQYFGPGTRLTVL.

This clonotype was counted ten times or more. V usage is TRBV7-2 and J usage is TRBJ1-2; no clear D. The CDR3 runs 14 residues. V was shortened by 4 bases and J by 4 bases, with 13 bases between the two germline ends. The germline V gene has CDR1 SGHTA and CDR2 FQGNSA. CDR3: CASSSRNGIYGYTF. CDR3 DNA: TGTGCCAGCAGCTCCCGAAACGGGATCTATGGCTACACCTTC. Full variable domain (rest looked up from reference TRBV7-2 and TRBJ1-2): GAGVSQSPSNKVTEKGKDVELRCDPISGHTALYWYRQSLGQGLEFLIYFQGNSAPDKSGLPSDRFSAERTGGSVSTLTIQRTQQEDSAVYLCASSSRNGIYGYTFGSGTRLTVV.